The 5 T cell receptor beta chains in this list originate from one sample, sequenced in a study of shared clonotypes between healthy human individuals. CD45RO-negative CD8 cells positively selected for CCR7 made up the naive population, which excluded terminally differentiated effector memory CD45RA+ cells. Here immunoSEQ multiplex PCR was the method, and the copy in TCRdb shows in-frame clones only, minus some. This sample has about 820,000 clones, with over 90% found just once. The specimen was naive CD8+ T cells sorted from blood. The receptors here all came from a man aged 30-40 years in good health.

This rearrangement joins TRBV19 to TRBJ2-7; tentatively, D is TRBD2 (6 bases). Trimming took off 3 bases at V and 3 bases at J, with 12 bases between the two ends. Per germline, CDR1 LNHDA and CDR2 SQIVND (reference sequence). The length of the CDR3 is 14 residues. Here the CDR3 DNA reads TGTGCCAGTAGTATTGGACCCGGGGGCTACGAGCAGTACTTC. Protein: CASSIGPGGYEQYF.

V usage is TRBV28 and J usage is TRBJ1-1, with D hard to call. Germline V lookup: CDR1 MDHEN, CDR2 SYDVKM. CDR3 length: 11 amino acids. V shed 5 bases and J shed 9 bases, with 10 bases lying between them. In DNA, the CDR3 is TGTGCCAGCAGTCGGGCCAGTCAAGCTTTCTTT. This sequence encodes CASSRASQAFF.

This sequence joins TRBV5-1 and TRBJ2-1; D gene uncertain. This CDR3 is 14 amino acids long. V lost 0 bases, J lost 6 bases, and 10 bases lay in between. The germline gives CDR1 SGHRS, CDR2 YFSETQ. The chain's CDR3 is CASSLVDIINEQFF. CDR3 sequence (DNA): TGCGCCAGCAGCTTGGTTGACATTATCAATGAGCAGTTCTTC.

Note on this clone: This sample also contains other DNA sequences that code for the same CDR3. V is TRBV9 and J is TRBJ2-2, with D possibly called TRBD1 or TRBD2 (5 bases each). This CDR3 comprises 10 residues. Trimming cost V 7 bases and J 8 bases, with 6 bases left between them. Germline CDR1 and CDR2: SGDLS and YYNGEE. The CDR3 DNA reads TGTGCCAGCGGGGGAGGGGAGCTGTTTTTT. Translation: CASGGGELFF.

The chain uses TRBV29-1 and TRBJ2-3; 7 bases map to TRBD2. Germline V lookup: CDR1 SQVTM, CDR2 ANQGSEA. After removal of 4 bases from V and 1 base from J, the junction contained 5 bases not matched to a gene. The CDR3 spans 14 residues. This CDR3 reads CSVVGGSGTDTQYF. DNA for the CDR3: TGCAGCGTTGTGGGCGGGAGCGGCACAGATACGCAGTATTTT.